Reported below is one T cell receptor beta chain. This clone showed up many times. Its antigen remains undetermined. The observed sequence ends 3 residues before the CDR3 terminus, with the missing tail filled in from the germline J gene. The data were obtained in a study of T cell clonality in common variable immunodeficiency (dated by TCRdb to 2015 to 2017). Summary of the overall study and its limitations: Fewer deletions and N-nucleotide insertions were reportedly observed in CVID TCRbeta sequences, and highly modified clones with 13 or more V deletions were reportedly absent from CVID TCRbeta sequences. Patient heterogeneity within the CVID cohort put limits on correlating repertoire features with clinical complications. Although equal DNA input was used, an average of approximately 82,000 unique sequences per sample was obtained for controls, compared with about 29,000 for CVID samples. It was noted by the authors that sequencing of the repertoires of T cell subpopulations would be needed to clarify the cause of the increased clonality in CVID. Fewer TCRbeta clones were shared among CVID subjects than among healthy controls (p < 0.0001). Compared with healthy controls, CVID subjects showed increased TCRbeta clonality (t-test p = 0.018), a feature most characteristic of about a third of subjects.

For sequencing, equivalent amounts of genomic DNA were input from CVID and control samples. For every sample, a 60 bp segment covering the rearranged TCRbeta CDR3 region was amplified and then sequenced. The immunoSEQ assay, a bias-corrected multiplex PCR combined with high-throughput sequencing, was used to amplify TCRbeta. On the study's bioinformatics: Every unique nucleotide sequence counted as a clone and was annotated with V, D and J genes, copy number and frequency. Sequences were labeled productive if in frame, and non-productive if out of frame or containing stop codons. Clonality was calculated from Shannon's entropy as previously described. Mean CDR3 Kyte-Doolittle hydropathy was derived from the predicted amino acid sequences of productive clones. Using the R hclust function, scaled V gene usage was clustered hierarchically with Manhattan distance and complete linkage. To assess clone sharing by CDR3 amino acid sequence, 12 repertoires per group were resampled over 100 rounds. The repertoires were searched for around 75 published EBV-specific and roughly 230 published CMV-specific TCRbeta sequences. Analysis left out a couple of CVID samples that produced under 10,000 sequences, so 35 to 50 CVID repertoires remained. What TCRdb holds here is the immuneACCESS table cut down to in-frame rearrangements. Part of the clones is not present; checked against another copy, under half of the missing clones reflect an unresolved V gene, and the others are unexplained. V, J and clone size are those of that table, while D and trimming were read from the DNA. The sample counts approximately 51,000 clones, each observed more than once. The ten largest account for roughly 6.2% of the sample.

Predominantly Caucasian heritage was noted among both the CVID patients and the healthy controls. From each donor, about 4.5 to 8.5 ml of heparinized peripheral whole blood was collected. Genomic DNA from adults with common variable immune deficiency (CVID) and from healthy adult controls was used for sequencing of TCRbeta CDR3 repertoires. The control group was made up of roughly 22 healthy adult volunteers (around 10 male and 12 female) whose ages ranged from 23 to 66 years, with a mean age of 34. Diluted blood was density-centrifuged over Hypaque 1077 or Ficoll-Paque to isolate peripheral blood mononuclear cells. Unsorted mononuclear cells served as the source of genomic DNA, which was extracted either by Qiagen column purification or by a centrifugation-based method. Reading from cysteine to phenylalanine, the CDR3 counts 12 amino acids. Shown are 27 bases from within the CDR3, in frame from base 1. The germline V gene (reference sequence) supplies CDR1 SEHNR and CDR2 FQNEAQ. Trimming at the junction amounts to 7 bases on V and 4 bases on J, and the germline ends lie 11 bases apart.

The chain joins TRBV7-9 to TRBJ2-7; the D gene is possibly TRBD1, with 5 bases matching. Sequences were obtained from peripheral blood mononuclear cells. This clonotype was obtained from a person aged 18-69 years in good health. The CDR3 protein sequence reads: CASTVGAYEQYF. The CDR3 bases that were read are TGTGCCAGCACCGTAGGGGCATACGAG. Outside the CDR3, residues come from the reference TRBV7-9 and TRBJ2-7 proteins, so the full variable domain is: DTGVSQNPRHKITKRGQNVTFRCDPISEHNRLYWYRQTLGQGPEFLTYFQNEAQLEKSRLLSDRFSAERPKGSFSTLEIQRTEQGDSAMYLCASTVGAYEQYFGPGTRLTVT.